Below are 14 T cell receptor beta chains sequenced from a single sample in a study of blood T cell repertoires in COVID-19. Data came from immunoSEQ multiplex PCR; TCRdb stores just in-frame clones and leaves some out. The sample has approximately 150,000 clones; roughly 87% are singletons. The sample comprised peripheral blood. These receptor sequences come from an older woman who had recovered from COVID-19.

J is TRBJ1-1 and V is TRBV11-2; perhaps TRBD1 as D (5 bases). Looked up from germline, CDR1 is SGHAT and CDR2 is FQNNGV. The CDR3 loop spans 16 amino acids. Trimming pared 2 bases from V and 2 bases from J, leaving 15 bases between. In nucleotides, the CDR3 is TGTGCCAGCAGCTTATCCACCGACAGTGCCAACACTGAAGCTTTCTTT. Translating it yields CASSLSTDSANTEAFF.

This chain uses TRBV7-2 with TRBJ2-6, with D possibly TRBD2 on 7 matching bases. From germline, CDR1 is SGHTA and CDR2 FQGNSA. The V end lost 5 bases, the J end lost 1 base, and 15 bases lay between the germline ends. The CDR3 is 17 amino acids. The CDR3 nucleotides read TGTGCCAGCAGCCCCCACGGGGGGCCGTCTGGGGCCAACGTCCTGACTTTC. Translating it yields CASSPHGGPSGANVLTF. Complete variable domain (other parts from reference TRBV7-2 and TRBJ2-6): GAGVSQSPSNKVTEKGKDVELRCDPISGHTALYWYRQSLGQGLEFLIYFQGNSAPDKSGLPSDRFSAERTGGSVSTLTIQRTQQEDSAVYLCASSPHGGPSGANVLTFGAGSRLTVL.

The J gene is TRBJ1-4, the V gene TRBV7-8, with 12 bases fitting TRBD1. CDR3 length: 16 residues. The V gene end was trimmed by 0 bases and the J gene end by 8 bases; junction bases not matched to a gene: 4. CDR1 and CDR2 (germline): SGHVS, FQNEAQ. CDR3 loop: CASSLAAGQGAEKLFF. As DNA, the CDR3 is TGTGCCAGCAGCTTAGCTGCGGGACAGGGGGCAGAAAAACTGTTTTTT.

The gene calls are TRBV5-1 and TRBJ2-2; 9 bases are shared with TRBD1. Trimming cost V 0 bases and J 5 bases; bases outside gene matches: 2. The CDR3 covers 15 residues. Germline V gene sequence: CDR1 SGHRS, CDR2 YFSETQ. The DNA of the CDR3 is TGCGCCAGCAGCTTGGACAGGGGGCGGACCGGGGAGCTGTTTTTT. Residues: CASSLDRGRTGELFF.

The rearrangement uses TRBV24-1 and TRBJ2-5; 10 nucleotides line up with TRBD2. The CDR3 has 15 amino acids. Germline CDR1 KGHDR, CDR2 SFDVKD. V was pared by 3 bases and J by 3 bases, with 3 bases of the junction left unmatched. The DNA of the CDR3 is TGTGCCACCAGTGATACTAGCGGGGCGGAAGAGACCCAGTACTTC. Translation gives CATSDTSGAEETQYF.

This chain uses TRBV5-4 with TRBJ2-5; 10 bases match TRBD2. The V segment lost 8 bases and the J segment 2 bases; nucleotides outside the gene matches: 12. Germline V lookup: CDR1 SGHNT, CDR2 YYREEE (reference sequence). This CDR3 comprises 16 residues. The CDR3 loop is CASYGGASGSQETQYF. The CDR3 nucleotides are TGTGCCAGTTATGGGGGGGCTAGCGGGAGTCAAGAGACCCAGTACTTC.

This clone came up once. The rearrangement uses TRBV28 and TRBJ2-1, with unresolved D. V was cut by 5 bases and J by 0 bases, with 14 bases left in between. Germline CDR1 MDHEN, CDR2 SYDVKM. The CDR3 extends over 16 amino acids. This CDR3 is CASSVPVESSYNEQFF. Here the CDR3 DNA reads TGTGCCAGCAGTGTACCCGTCGAGAGCTCCTACAATGAGCAGTTCTTC.

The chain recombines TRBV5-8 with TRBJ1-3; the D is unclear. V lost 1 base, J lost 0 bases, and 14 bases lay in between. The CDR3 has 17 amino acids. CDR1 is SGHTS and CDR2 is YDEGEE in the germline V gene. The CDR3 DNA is TGTGCCAGCAGCTTGAGAGCAGGAGGGTACTCTGGAAACACCATATATTTT. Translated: CASSLRAGGYSGNTIYF.

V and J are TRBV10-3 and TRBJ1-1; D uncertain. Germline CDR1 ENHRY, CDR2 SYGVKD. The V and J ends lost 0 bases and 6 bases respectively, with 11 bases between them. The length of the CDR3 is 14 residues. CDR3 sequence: CAISESIGGAEAFF. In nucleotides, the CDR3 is TGTGCCATCAGTGAGTCGATTGGCGGGGCTGAAGCTTTCTTT.

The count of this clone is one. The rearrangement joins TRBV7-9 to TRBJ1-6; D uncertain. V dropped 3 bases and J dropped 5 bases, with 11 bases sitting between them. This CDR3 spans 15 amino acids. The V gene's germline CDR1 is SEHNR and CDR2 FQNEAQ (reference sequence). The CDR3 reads CASSLFNPDNSPLHF. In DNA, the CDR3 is TGTGCCAGCAGCTTGTTCAACCCAGATAATTCACCCCTCCACTTT.

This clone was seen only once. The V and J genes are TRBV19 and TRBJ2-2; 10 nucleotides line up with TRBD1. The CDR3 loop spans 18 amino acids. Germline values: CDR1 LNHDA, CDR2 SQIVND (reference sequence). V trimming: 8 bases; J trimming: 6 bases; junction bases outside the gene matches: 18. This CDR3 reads CASAPARGTGALAGELFF. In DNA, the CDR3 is TGTGCCAGTGCGCCGGCTCGCGGGACAGGGGCTTTAGCCGGGGAGCTGTTTTTT.

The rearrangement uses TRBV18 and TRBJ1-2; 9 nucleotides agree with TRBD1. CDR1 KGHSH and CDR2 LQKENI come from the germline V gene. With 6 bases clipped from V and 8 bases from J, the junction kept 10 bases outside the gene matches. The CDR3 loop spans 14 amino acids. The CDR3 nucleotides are TGTGCCAGCTCCGACAGCGGGACAGGGCGCGGCTACACCTTC. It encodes CASSDSGTGRGYTF.

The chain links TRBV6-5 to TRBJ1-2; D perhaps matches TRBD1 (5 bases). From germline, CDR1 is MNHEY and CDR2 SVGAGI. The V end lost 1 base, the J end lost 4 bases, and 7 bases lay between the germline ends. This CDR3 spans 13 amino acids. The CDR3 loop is CASSYYTGYGYTF. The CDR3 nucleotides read TGTGCCAGCAGTTACTACACAGGCTATGGCTACACCTTC.

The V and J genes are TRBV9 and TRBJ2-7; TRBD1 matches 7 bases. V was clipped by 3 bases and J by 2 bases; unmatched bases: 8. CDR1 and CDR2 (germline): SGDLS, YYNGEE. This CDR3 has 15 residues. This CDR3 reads CASSETGTAPYEQYF. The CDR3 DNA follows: TGTGCCAGCAGCGAGACCGGGACAGCTCCCTACGAGCAGTACTTC.